Below, 18 T cell receptor beta chains from the same sample are listed, as sequenced in a study of blood T cell repertoires in COVID-19. This table comes from immunoSEQ multiplex PCR, and its TCRdb copy is limited to in-frame clones, with some not included. The table has roughly 43,000 clones, approximately 77% seen once. Material for sequencing was peripheral blood. Source of these receptors: a woman between 65 and 79 years old with acute or convalescent COVID-19.

This clone occurred a few times. The chain has TRBV7-8 and TRBJ1-1, with D uncertain. The CDR3 is 13 amino acids. CDR1 and CDR2 from the germline V gene are SGHVS and FQNEAQ. V shed 6 bases and J shed 0 bases, with 8 bases lying between them. The CDR3 DNA reads as TGTGCCAGCAGAAGACGGGTGAACACTGAAGCTTTCTTT. It translates to CASRRRVNTEAFF.

This clone has a single count. This CDR3 is CASTLAGSYNEQFF. The CDR3 DNA sequence: TGTGCCAGCACTCTAGCGGGCTCCTACAATGAGCAGTTCTTC. This sequence joins TRBV2 and TRBJ2-1; TRBD2 agrees at 8 bases. Germline V gene data show CDR1 as SNHLY and CDR2 as FYNNEI. CDR3 length: 14 residues. The V gene end was trimmed by 7 bases and the J gene end by 0 bases; junction bases not matched to a gene: 2.

The chain is built from TRBV10-3 and TRBJ2-1; 13 positions match TRBD2. Trimming removed 5 bases from V and 3 bases from J; junction bases left unmatched: 7. CDR1 is ENHRY, CDR2 SYGVKD, per germline. The CDR3 spans 17 residues. CDR3 sequence: CAISFSGTSGVYNEQFF. In DNA form, the CDR3 reads TGTGCCATCAGTTTTTCCGGGACTAGCGGGGTCTACAATGAGCAGTTCTTC.

The rearrangement links TRBV29-1 to TRBJ2-1; weak D call: TRBD1 (5 bases). Trimming cost V 3 bases and J 9 bases, with 15 bases left between them. This CDR3 has 13 residues. Per germline, CDR1 SQVTM and CDR2 ANQGSEA. CDR3 in amino acids: CSVDGSGQGEQFF. The CDR3, as DNA: TGCAGCGTTGACGGGTCAGGCCAGGGTGAGCAGTTCTTC.

The V gene is TRBV11-2, the J gene TRBJ1-2; D ambiguous. Germline V lookup: CDR1 SGHAT, CDR2 FQNNGV. The CDR3 covers 14 residues. Trimming cost V 1 base and J 2 bases, with 8 bases left between them. CDR3 region: CASSLGQTNYGYTF. The CDR3, as DNA: TGTGCCAGCAGCTTAGGGCAGACAAACTATGGCTACACCTTC.

The V call is TRBV24-1, the J call TRBJ1-5; D is undetermined. There are 14 residues in the CDR3. CDR1 KGHDR and CDR2 SFDVKD come from the germline V gene. V shed 4 bases and J shed 0 bases, with 6 bases lying between them. CDR3 sequence: CATSDQYSNQPQHF. CDR3 nucleotides: TGTGCCACCAGTGACCAGTATAGCAATCAGCCCCAGCATTTT.

This chain uses TRBV28 with TRBJ1-4; D possibly corresponds to TRBD1 (5 bases). This CDR3 is 15 amino acids long. The germline V and J ends were trimmed by 8 bases and 0 bases, with 13 bases remaining between them. CDR1 MDHEN and CDR2 SYDVKM come from the germline V gene. The CDR3: CASSTGGTTNEKLFF. CDR3 coding DNA: TGTGCCAGCTCTACGGGGGGTACAACTAATGAAAAACTGTTTTTT.

This clone was recorded a few times. V gene TRBV9 combines with J gene TRBJ2-5; D not certain. The V end lost 3 bases, the J end lost 5 bases, and 14 bases lay between the germline ends. There are 14 residues in the CDR3. The V gene's germline CDR1 is SGDLS and CDR2 YYNGEE. The CDR3 DNA follows: TGTGCCAGCAGCGCACCCCTCCGGTCGGAGACCCAGTACTTC. It encodes CASSAPLRSETQYF. The full variable domain, rest sourced from reference TRBV9 and TRBJ2-5, is DSGVTQTPKHLITATGQRVTLRCSPRSGDLSVYWYQQSLDQGLQFLIQYYNGEERAKGNILERFSAQQFPDLHSELNLSSLELGDSALYFCASSAPLRSETQYFGPGTRLLVL.

The chain uses TRBV19 and TRBJ1-2, with D perhaps TRBD1 (6 bases). V was trimmed by 4 bases and J by 5 bases, leaving 17 bases between them. Looked up from germline, CDR1 is LNHDA and CDR2 is SQIVND (reference sequence). There are 15 residues in the CDR3. CDR3 sequence reads: CASSNSHRVRYGYTF. The CDR3 nucleotides are TGTGCCAGTAGTAACTCCCACAGGGTTCGGTATGGCTACACCTTC.

This chain uses TRBV19 with TRBJ2-5; 7 positions match TRBD1. The CDR3 covers 16 residues. Germline values: CDR1 LNHDA, CDR2 SQIVND (reference sequence). V was pared by 5 bases and J by 5 bases, with 14 bases of the junction left unmatched. This CDR3 is CASSGGLDRVYETQYF. The CDR3 DNA reads TGTGCCAGTAGTGGGGGCCTTGACAGGGTATACGAGACCCAGTACTTC.

This clone has just a few counts. The chain has TRBV28 and TRBJ1-3; 7 bases line up with TRBD1. The CDR3 consists of 13 residues. V was pared by 7 bases and J by 4 bases, with 4 bases of the junction left unmatched. In germline, CDR1 is MDHEN, CDR2 SYDVKM. The CDR3 spells CASTQGNGNTIYF. The CDR3 DNA reads as TGTGCCAGCACACAGGGGAACGGAAACACCATATATTTT.

This rearrangement joins TRBV7-8 to TRBJ2-7; the match to TRBD2 covers 14 bases. Trimming at V came to 5 bases and at J to 1 base, leaving 10 bases not matched to a gene. Germline values: CDR1 SGHVS, CDR2 FQNEAQ. The CDR3 runs to 18 residues. Here the CDR3 DNA reads TGTGCCAGCAGCGTTGGGACTAGCGGGAGTCCAGGGTCCTACGAGCAGTACTTC. Its protein product is CASSVGTSGSPGSYEQYF.

The gene calls are TRBV19 and TRBJ2-1, with TRBD2 matching 8 bases. With V trimmed by 11 bases and J by 3 bases, 12 bases remained unmatched. The CDR3 consists of 15 residues. Germline CDR1 is LNHDA and CDR2 is SQIVND (reference sequence). CDR3 bases: TGTGCCTCTCACCTTACTAGCGGAGTCTACAATGAGCAGTTCTTC. The encoded protein is CASHLTSGVYNEQFF.

The rearrangement uses TRBV5-6 and TRBJ2-1; 9 positions agree with TRBD1. V was clipped by 1 base and J by 9 bases; unmatched bases: 5. CDR1 is SGHDT, CDR2 YYEEEE, per germline. The CDR3 covers 14 residues. Here the CDR3 reads CASSLNRGQGEQFF. The CDR3 DNA reads as TGTGCCAGCAGCTTGAACAGGGGGCAAGGTGAGCAGTTCTTC.

This chain uses TRBV5-1 with TRBJ1-5, with D unclear. This CDR3 is 15 amino acids long. Looked up from germline, CDR1 is SGHRS and CDR2 is YFSETQ. The germline V and J ends were trimmed by 3 bases and 0 bases, with 10 bases remaining between them. The CDR3 DNA reads TGCGCCAGCAGCTGGGAGGAAGATAGCAATCAGCCCCAGCATTTT. This codes for CASSWEEDSNQPQHF.

The chain couples TRBV9 to TRBJ1-5, with D tentatively TRBD1 (5 bases). CDR1 and CDR2 (germline): SGDLS, YYNGEE. Trimming took 3 bases from V and 0 from J, leaving 10 bases between them. This CDR3 contains 15 residues. CDR3: CASSAGGTSNQPQHF. Written as DNA, the CDR3 is TGTGCCAGCAGCGCGGGGGGGACTAGCAATCAGCCCCAGCATTTT.

J is TRBJ1-4 and V is TRBV19; D possibly corresponds to TRBD1 (5 bases). Germline V gene lookup returns CDR1 LNHDA and CDR2 SQIVND (reference sequence). Trimming took off 2 bases at V and 7 bases at J, with 11 bases between the two ends. This CDR3 spans 14 amino acids. CDR3 residues: CASSIQGAREKLFF. The DNA of the CDR3 is TGTGCCAGTAGTATACAGGGCGCCCGTGAAAAACTGTTTTTT. The full variable domain, rest sourced from reference TRBV19 and TRBJ1-4, is DGGITQSPKYLFRKEGQNVTLSCEQNLNHDAMYWYRQDPGQGLRLIYYSQIVNDFQKGDIAEGYSVSREKKESFPLTVTSAQKNPTAFYLCASSIQGAREKLFFGSGTQLSVL.

With regard to this clone: One junction end does not reproduce the germline sequence, and a read error may be involved. The genes are TRBV28 and TRBJ1-4, with D perhaps matching TRBD1 (5 bases). In germline, CDR1 is MDHEN, CDR2 SYDVKM. The CDR3 covers 15 residues. The CDR3 loop reads CACSFFGGGGEKLFF. The CDR3, as DNA: TGTGCCTGCAGTTTCTTCGGGGGTGGGGGTGAAAAACTGTTTTTT. The full variable domain, completed using reference TRBV28 and TRBJ1-4, is DVKVTQSSRYLVKRTGEKVFLECVQDMDHENMFWYRQDPGLGLRLIYFSYDVKMKEKGDIPEGYSVSREKKERFSLILESASTNQTSMYLCACSFFGGGGEKLFFGSGTQLSVL.